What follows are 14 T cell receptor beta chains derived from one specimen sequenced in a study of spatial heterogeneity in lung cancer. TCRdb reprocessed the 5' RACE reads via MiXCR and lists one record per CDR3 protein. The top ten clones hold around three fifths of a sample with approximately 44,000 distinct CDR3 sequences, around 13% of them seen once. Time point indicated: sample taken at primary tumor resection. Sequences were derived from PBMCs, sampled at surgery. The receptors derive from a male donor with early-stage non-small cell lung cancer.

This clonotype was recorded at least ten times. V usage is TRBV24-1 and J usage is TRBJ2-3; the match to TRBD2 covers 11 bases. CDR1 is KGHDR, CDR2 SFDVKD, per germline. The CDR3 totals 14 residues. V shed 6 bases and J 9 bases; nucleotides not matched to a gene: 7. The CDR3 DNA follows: TGTGCCACCAGTCGGGGACTAGCGGATGTCACGCAGTATTTT. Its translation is CATSRGLADVTQYF.

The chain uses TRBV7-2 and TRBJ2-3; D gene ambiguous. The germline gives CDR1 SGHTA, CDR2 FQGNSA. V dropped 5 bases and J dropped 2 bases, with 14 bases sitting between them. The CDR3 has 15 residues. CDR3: CASSPVGWTTDTQYF. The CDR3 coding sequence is TGTGCCAGCAGCCCCGTTGGGTGGACCACAGATACGCAGTATTTT. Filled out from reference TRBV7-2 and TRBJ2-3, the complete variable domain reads GAGVSQSPSNKVTEKGKDVELRCDPISGHTALYWYRQSLGQGLEFLIYFQGNSAPDKSGLPSDRFSAERTGGSVSTLTIQRTQQEDSAVYLCASSPVGWTTDTQYFGPGTRLTVL.

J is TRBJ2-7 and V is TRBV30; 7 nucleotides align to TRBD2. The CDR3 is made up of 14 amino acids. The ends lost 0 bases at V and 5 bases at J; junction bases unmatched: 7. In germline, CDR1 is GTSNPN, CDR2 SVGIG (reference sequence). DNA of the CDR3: TGTGCCTGGAGTGTCCCTAGCGGTTTCAACGAGCAGTACTTC. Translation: CAWSVPSGFNEQYF.

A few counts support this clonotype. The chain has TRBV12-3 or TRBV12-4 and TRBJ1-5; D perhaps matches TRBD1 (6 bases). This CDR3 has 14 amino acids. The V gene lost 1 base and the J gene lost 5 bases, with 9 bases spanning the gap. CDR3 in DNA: TGTGCCAGCAGTTTAGGGACAGTGGATCAGCCCCAGCATTTT. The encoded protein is CASSLGTVDQPQHF.

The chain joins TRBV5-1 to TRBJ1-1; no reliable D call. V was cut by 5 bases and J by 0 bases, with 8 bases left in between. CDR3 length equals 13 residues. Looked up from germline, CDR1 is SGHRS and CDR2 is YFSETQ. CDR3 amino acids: CASSQQLNTEAFF. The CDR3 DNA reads TGCGCCAGCAGTCAACAGTTGAACACTGAAGCTTTCTTT.

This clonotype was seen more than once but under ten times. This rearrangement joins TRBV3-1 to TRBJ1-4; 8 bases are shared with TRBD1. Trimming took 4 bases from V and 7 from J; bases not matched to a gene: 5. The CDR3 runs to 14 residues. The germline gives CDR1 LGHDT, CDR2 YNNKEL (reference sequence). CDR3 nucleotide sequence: TGTGCCAGCAGCCCCGGGACAGGCAGTGAAAAACTGTTTTTT. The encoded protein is CASSPGTGSEKLFF.

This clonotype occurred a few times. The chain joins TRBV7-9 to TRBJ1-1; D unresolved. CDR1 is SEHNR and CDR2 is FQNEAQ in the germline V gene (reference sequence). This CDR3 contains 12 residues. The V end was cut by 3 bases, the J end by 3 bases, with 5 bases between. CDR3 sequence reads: CASSFPYTEAFF. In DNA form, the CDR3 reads TGTGCCAGCAGCTTCCCGTACACTGAAGCTTTCTTT.

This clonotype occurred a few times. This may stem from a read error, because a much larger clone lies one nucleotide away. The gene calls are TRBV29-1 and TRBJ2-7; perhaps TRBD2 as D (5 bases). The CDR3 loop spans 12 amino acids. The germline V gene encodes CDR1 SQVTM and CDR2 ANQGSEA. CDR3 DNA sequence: TGCAGCGTTGAAGAGGACTCCTACGAGAAGTACTTC. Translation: CSVEEDSYEKYF.

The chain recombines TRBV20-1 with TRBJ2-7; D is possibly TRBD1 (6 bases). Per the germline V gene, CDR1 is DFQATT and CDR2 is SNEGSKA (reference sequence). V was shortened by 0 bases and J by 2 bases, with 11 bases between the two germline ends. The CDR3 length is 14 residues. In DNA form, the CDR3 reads TGCAGTGCTAGAGATCAGGGGCGGACCTACGAGCAGTACTTC. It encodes CSARDQGRTYEQYF.

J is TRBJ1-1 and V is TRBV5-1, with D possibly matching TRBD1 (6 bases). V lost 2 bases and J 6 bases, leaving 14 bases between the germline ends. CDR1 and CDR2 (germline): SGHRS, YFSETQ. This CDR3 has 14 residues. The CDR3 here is CASSFQGPEAEAFF. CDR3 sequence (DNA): TGCGCCAGCAGCTTTCAGGGGCCAGAAGCTGAAGCTTTCTTT.

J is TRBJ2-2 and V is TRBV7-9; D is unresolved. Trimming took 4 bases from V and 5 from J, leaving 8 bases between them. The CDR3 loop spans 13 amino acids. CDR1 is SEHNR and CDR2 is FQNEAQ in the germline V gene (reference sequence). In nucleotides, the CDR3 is TGTGCCAGCAGCTATACAGAGACCGGGGAGCTGTTTTTT. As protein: CASSYTETGELFF.

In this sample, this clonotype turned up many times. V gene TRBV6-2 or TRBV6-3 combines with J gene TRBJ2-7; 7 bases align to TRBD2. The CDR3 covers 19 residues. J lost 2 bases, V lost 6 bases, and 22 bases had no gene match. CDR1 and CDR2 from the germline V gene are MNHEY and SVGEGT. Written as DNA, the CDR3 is TGTGCCAGCAGCCGCCGGGCACTAAGGTCTCTTCTAGCGGCCTACGAGCAGTACTTC. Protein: CASSRRALRSLLAAYEQYF.

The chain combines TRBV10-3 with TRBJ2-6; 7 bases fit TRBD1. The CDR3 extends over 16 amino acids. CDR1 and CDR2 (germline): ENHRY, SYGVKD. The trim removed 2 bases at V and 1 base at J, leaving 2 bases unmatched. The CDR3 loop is CAISERTGSGANVLTF. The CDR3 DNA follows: TGTGCCATCAGTGAGCGGACAGGATCTGGGGCCAACGTCCTGACTTTC.

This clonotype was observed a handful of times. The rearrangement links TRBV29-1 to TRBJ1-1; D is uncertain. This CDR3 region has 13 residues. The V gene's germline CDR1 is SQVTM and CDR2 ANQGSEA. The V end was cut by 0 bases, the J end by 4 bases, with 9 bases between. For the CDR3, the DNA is TGCAGCGTTGAAGAGAGCCGGAGCACTGAAGCTTTCTTT. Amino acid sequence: CSVEESRSTEAFF.